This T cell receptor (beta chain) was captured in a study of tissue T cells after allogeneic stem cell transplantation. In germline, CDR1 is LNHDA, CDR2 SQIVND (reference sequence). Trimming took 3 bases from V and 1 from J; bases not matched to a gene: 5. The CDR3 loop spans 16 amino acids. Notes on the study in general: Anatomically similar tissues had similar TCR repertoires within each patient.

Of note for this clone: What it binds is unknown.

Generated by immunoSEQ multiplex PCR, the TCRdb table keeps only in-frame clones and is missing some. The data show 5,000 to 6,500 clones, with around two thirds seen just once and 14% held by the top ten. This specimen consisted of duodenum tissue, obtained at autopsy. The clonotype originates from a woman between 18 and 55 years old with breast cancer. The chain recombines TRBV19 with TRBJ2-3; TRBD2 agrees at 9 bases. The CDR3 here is CASSISRGRGTDTQYF. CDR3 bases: TGTGCCAGTAGTATTTCGCGCGGGAGGGGCACAGATACGCAGTATTTT.